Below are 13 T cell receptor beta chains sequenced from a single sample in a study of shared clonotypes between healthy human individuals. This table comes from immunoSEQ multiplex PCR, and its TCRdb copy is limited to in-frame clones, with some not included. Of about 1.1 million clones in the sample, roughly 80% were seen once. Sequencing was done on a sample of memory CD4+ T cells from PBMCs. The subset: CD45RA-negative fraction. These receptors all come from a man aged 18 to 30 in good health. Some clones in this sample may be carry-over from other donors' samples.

CDR3 region: CASSLVQGDTGELFF. In nucleotides, the CDR3 is TGCGCCAGCAGCTTGGTCCAGGGCGACACCGGGGAGCTGTTTTTT. The chain carries TRBV5-1 and TRBJ2-2; D is possibly TRBD1 (5 bases). Per germline, CDR1 SGHRS and CDR2 YFSETQ. This CDR3 has 15 amino acids. With 0 bases removed from V and 3 bases from J, the gap between germline ends came to 9 bases.

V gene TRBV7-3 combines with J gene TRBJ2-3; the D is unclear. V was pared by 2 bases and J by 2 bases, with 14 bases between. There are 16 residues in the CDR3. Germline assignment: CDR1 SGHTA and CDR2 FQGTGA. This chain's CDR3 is CASSLPTPNLTDTQYF. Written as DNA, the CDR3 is TGTGCCAGCAGCTTACCGACACCCAACCTCACAGATACGCAGTATTTT.

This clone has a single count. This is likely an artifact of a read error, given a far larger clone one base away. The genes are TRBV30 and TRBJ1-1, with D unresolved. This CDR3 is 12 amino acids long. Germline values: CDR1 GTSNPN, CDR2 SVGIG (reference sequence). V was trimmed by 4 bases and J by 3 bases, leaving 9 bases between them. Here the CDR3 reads CAWNPRDTEAFF. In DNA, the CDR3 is TGTGCCTGGAACCCTAGGGACACTGAAGCTTTCTTT.

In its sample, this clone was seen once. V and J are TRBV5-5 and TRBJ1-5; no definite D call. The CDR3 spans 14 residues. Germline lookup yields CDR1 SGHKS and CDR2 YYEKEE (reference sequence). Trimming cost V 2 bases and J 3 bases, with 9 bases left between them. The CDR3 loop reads CASSLKTSNQPQHF. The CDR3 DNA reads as TGTGCCAGCAGCTTAAAGACCTCCAATCAGCCCCAGCATTTT.

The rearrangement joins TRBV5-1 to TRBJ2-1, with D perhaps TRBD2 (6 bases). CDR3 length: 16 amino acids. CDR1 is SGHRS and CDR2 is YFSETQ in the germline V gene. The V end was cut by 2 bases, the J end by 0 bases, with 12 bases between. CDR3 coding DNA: TGCGCCAGCAGCTTCGGAGGGGAGAGCTCCTACAATGAGCAGTTCTTC. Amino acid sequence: CASSFGGESSYNEQFF.

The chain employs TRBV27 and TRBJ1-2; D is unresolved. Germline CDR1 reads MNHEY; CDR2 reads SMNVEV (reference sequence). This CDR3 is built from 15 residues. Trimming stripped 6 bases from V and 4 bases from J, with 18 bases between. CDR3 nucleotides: TGTGCCAGCAGCCCCCTGGGAAATGAGGCCTATGGCTACACCTTC. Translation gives CASSPLGNEAYGYTF.

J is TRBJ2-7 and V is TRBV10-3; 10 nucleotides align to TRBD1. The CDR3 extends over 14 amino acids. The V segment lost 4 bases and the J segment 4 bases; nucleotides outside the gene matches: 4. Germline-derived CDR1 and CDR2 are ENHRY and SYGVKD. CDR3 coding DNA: TGTGCCATCAGTGCCGGGACAGGGGTTTACGAGCAGTACTTC. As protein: CAISAGTGVYEQYF.

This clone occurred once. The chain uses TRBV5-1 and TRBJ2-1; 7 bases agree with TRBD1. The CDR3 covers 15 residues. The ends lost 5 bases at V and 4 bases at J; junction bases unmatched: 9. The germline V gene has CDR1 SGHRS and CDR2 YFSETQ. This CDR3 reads CASRYDPGQYNEQFF. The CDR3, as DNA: TGCGCCAGCAGATATGACCCGGGACAGTACAATGAGCAGTTCTTC. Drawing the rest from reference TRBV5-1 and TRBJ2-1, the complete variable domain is KAGVTQTPRYLIKTRGQQVTLSCSPISGHRSVSWYQQTPGQGLQFLFEYFSETQRNKGNFPGRFSGRQFSNSRSEMNVSTLELGDSALYLCASRYDPGQYNEQFFGPGTRLTVL.

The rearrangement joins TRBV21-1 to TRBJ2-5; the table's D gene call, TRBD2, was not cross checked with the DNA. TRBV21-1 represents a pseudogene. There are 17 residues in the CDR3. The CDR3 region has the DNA TGTGCCAGCAGCGAGAAGGGAGGGAGGCAGGGGATGGAGACCCAGTACTTC. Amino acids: CASSEKGGRQGMETQYF.

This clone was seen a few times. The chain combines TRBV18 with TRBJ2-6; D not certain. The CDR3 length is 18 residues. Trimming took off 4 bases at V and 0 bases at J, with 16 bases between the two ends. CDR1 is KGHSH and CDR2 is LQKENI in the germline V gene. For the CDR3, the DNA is TGTGCCAGCTCACTAAACCACTTGCTAGTCTCTGGGGCCAACGTCCTGACTTTC. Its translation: CASSLNHLLVSGANVLTF.

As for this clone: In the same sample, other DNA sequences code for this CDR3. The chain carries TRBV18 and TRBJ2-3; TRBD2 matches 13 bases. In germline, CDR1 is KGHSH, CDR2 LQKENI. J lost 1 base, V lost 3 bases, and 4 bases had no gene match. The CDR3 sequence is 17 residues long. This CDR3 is CASSPPGLAGGTDTQYF. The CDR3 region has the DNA TGTGCCAGCTCACCCCCAGGACTAGCGGGAGGCACAGATACGCAGTATTTT.

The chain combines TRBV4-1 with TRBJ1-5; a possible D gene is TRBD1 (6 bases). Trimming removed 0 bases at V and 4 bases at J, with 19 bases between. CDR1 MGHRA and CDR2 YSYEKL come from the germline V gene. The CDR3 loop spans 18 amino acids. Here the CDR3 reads CASSQDVPRGDLNQPQHF. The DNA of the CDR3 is TGCGCCAGCAGCCAAGATGTGCCGAGGGGGGACTTAAATCAGCCCCAGCATTTT.

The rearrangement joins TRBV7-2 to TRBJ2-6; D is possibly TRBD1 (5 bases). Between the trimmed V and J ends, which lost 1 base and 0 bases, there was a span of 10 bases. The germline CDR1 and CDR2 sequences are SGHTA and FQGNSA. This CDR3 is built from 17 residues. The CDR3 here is CASSLVVRVSGANVLTF. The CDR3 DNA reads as TGTGCCAGCAGCTTAGTCGTCAGGGTCTCTGGGGCCAACGTCCTGACTTTC.